This record concerns one T cell receptor beta chain sequence. Its antigen remains unknown. The record originates from a study of beta chain features in type 1 diabetes. Study-level findings and limits: For Type 1 diabetes patients, all four CD4+ subsets carried TCRB CDR3s that were moderately but significantly shorter. Type 1 diabetes patients had fewer VDJ junction insertions and more deletions.

All of the isolated RNA was reverse transcribed, so expressed TCRB transcripts were sequenced. This table comes from immunoSEQ multiplex PCR, and its TCRdb copy is limited to in-frame clones, with some not included. The sample yields some 660,000 clones, over 12% seen once. The V end lost 6 bases, the J end lost 4 bases, and 12 bases lay between the germline ends. This CDR3 comprises 13 residues. CDR1 is SGHTA, CDR2 FQGTGA, per germline. The chain is built from TRBV7-3 and TRBJ2-5, with D perhaps matching TRBD2 (6 bases). The sequence derives from a man in his late teens or twenties with type 1 diabetes. Material for sequencing was naive CD4+ T cells from blood. CDR3 sequence (DNA): TGTGCCAGCAGTCGCGGGACCGGAGAGACCCAGTACTTC. Its translation is CASSRGTGETQYF.